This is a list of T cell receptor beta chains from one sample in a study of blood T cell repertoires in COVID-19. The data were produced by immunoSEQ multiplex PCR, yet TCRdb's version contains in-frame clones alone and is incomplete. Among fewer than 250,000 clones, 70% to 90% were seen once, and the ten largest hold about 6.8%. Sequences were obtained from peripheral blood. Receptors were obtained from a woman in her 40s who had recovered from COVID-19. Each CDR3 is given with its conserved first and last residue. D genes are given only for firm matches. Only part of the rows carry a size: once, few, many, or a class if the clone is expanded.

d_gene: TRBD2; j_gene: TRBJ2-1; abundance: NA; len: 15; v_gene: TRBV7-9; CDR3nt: TGTGCCAGCAGCTTTTTCGAGGCGGGAGCGAATGAGCAGTTCTTC; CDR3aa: CASSFFEAGANEQFF
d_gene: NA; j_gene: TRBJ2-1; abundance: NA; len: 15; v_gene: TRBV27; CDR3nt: TGTGCCAGCAGTTTATCGATGGCTTCTTTCAATGAGCAGTTCTTC; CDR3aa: CASSLSMASFNEQFF
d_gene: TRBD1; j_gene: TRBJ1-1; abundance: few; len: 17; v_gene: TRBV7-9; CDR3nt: TGTGCCAGCAGTTCACAGTGGGACAGACTTGTGAACACTGAAGCTTTCTTT; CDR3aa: CASSSQWDRLVNTEAFF
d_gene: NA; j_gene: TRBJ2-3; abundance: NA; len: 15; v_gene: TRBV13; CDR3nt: TGTGCCAGCAGCTCCAGACTAGGGGGCGGAGATACGCAGTATTTT; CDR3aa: CASSSRLGGGDTQYF
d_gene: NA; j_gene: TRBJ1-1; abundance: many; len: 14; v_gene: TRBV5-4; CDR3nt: TGTGCCAGCAGGTCCGACAGCCTGAACACTGAAGCTTTCTTT; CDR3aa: CASRSDSLNTEAFF
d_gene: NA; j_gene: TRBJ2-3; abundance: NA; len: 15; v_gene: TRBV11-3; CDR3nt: TGTGCCAGCAGCTTAGGACACCGAAGCACAGATACGCAGTATTTT; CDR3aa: CASSLGHRSTDTQYF
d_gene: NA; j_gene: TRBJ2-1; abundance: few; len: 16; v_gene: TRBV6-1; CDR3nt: TGTGCCAGCAGTGAGGTTCCCCCGGGGGAGGGGGACGAGCAGTTCTTC; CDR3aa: CASSEVPPGEGDEQFF
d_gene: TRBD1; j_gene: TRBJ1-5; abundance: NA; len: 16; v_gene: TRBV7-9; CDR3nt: TGTGCCAGCAGCTCCTCGGACAGGGAGATCGGTCAGCCCCAGCATTTT; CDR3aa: CASSSSDREIGQPQHF
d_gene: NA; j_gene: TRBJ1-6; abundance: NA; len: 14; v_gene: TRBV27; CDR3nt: TGTGCCAGCAACGCGGGTACCTATAATTCACCCCTCCACTTT; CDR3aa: CASNAGTYNSPLHF
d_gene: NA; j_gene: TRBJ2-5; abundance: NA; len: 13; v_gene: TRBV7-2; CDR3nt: TGTGCCAGCACCCAGGGGTCTAAAGAGACCCAGTACTTC; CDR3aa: CASTQGSKETQYF
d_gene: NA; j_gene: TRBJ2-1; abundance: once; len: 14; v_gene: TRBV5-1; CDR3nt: TGCGCCAGCAGCTTATGGTCTGGGCTCGACGAGCAGTTCTTC; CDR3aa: CASSLWSGLDEQFF
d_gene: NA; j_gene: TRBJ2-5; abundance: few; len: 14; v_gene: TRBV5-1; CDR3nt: TGCGCCAGTTCCCCGAGGGGGTATCAAGAGACCCAGTACTTC; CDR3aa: CASSPRGYQETQYF
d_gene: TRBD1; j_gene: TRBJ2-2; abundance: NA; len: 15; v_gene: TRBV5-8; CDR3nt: TGTGCCAGCAGCGCCCGACAGGGACCCACCGGGGAGCTGTTTTTT; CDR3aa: CASSARQGPTGELFF
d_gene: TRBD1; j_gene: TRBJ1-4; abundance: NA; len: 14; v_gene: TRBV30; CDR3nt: TGTGCCTGGAGTGTAGAGGGGGCAGCCGGGAAACTGTTTTTT; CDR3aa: CAWSVEGAAGKLFF
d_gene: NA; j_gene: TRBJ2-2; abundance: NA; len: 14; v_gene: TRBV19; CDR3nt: TGTGCCAGTAGTATTGAGGGGAACACCGGGGAGCTGTTTTTT; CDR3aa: CASSIEGNTGELFF
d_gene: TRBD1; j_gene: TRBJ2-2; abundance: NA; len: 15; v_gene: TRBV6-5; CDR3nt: TGTGCCAGCAGTTCAGACAGGGGGGTGACCGGGGAGCTGTTTTTT; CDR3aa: CASSSDRGVTGELFF
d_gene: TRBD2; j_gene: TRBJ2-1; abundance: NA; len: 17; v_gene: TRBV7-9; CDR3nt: TGTGCCAGCAGCTCCAGCCATACTAGCGGGAGTTACAATGAGCAGTTCTTC; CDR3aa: CASSSSHTSGSYNEQFF
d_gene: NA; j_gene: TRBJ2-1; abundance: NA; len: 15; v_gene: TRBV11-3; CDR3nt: TGTGCCAGCAGCTTAGGGGGGGAAGCCTACAATGAGCAGTTCTTC; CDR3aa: CASSLGGEAYNEQFF
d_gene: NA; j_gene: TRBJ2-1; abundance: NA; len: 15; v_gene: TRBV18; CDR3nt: TGTGCCAGCTCACCAATAACTAGGACCTACAATGAGCAGTTCTTC; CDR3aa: CASSPITRTYNEQFF
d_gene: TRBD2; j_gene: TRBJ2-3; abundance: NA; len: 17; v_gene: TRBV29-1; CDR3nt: TGCAGCGTTGAAGGGTCAACTAGCGGGATTATCACAGATACGCAGTATTTT; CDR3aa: CSVEGSTSGIITDTQYF
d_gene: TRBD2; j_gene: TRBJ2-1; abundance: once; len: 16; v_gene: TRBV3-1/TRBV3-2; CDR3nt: TGTGCCAGCAGTGTGGGAGGGCTAGCGGGAACAAATGAGCAGTTCTTC; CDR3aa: CASSVGGLAGTNEQFF
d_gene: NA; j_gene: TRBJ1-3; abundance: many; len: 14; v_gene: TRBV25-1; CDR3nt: TGTGCCAGCAGTGAAGGCCCAAAGGGAAACACCATATATTTT; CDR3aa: CASSEGPKGNTIYF
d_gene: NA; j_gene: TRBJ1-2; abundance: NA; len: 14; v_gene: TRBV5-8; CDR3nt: TGTGCCAGCAACTCCATGAGGGTTAGGTATGGCTACACCTTC; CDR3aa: CASNSMRVRYGYTF
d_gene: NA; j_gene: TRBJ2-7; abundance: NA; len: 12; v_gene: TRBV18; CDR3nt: TGTGCCAGCTCCCCCGGCTCCTACGAGCAGTACTTC; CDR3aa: CASSPGSYEQYF
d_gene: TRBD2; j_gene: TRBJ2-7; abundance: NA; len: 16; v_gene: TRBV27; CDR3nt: TGTGCCAGCGCGGGTGCTTGGTGGGAGGGCCAAAGGGAGCAGTACTTC; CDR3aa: CASAGAWWEGQREQYF
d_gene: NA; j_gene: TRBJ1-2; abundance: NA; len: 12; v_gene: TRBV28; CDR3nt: TGCCAAACTGGGGCGTCTAACTATGGCTACACCTTC; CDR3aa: CQTGASNYGYTF
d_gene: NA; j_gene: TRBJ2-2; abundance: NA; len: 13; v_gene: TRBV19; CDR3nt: TGTGCCAGTAGTATTGCAGGGCCCGGGGAGCTGTTTTTT; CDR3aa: CASSIAGPGELFF
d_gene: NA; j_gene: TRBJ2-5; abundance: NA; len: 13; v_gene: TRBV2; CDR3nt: TGTGCCAGCAGTGAATCGGTTCAAGAGACCCAGTACTTC; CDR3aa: CASSESVQETQYF
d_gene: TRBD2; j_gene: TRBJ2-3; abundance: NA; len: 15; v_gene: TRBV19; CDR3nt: TGTGCCAGTAGTCTACAAGCGGGAATTGCAGATACGCAGTATTTT; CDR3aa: CASSLQAGIADTQYF
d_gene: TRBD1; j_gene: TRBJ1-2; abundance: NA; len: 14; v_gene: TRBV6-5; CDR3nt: TGTGCCAGCAGTTACTCGACCAGGGGGTATGGCTACACCTTC; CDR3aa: CASSYSTRGYGYTF
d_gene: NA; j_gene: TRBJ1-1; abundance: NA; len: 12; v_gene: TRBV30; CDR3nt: TGTGCCTGGAGTGTATCTCTCACTGAAGCTTTCTTT; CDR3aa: CAWSVSLTEAFF
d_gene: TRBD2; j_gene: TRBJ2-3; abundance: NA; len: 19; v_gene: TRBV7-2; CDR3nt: TGTGCCAGCAGCTTATGGACTAGCGGGAGCATTGGGGTCACAGATACGCAGTATTTT; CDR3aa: CASSLWTSGSIGVTDTQYF
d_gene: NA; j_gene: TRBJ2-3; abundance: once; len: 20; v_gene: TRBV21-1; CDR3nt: TGTGCCAGCAGCAAAGGCCCCCGGCGGGGAGGACCAGAAAGCACAGATACGCAGTATTTT; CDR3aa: CASSKGPRRGGPESTDTQYF
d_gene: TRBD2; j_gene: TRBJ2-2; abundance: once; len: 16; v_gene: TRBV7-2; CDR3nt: TGTGCCAGCAGCCAAGGACTAGCGGGATCGGCCGGGGAGCTGTTTTTT; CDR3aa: CASSQGLAGSAGELFF
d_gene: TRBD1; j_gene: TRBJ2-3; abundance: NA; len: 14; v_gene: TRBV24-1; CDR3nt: TGTGCCACCCGCGGACAGGGGGCCGCAGATACGCAGTATTTT; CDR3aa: CATRGQGAADTQYF
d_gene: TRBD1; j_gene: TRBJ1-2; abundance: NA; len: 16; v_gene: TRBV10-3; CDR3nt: TGTGCCATCAGTGAGTCAAATCGACAGGGTTCAAGTGGCTACACCTTC; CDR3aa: CAISESNRQGSSGYTF
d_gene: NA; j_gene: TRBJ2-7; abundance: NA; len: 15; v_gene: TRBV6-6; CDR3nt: TGTGCCAGCGGGAGAGAGGGGGAGGGCGTGTACGAGCAGTACTTC; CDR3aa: CASGREGEGVYEQYF
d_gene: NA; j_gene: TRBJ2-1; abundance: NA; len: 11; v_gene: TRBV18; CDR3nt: TGTGCCAGCTCAGGGCGATATGAGCAGTTCTTC; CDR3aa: CASSGRYEQFF
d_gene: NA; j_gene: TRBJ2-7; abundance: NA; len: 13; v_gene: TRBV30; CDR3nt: TGTGCCTGGAGTAGGGACTCACCCTACGAGCAGTACTTC; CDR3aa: CAWSRDSPYEQYF
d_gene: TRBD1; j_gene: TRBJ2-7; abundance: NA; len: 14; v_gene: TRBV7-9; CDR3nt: TGTGCCAGCAGTCTCGGGACAGGGAACTACGAGCAGTACTTC; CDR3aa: CASSLGTGNYEQYF
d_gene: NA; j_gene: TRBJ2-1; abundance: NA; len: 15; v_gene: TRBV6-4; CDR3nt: TGTGCCAGCAGTGACGGTAGCGGCGGCGGCGATGAGCAGTTCTTC; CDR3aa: CASSDGSGGGDEQFF
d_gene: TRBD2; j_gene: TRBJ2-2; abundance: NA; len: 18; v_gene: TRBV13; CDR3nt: TGTGCCAGCAGCCCCGGGCTAGCGGGAGGGCCGGACACCGGGGAGCTGTTTTTT; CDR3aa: CASSPGLAGGPDTGELFF
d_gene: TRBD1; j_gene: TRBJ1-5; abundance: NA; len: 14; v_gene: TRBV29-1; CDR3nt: TGCAGCGTCAGCACCGGGACAGGGGATCAGCCCCAGCATTTT; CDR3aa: CSVSTGTGDQPQHF
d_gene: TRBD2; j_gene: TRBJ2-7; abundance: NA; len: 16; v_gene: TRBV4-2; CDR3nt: TGTGCCAGCAGCCAAGAACCTAGCGGACCTCTTTACGAGCAGTACTTC; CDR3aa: CASSQEPSGPLYEQYF
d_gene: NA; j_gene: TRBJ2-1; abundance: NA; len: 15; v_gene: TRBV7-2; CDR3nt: TGTGCCAGCAGCTTAGGTGGACTACTCGGGAATGAGCAGTTCTTC; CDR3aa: CASSLGGLLGNEQFF
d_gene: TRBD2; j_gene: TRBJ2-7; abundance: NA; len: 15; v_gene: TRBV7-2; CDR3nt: TGTGCCAGCAGCTTAGGACTAGCGGATTCCTACGAGCAGTACTTC; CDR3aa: CASSLGLADSYEQYF
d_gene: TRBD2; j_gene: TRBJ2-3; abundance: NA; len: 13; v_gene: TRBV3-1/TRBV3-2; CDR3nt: TGTGCCAGCAGCCAAGACGGGACTAGCGTTGAGTATTTT; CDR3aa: CASSQDGTSVEYF
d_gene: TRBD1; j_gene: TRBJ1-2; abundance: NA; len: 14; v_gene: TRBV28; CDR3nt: TGTGCCAGCAGTGCAACCGGGACAGGGAGTGGCTACACCTTC; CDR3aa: CASSATGTGSGYTF
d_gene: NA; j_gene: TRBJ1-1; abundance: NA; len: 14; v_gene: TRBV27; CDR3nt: TGTGCCAGCCGGGTGGGGGCGGTTATAACTGAAGCTTTCTTT; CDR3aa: CASRVGAVITEAFF
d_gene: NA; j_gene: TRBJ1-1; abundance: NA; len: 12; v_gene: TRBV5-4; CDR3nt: TGTGCCAGTGCGTACTCGAACACTGAAGCTTTCTTT; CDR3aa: CASAYSNTEAFF
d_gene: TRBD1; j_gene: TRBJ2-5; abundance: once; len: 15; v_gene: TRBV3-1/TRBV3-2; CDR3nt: TGTGCCAGCAGCCAAGATGGTTCGGACAGGGGAGTTAAGTACTTC; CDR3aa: CASSQDGSDRGVKYF
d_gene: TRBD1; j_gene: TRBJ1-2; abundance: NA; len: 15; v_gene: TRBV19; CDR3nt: TGTGCCAGTAGTATCGGGACAGGGGGGATCTATGGCTACACCTTC; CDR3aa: CASSIGTGGIYGYTF
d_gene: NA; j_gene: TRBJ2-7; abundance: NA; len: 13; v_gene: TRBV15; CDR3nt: TGTGCCACCGGAAGTTACAGGGCACGCGAGCAGTACTTC; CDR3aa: CATGSYRAREQYF
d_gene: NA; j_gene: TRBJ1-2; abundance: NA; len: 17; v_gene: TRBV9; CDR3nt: TGTGCCAGCAGCGTAATCAGCGGGGCGGCCTCACGGTTAGGCTACACCTTC; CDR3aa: CASSVISGAASRLGYTF
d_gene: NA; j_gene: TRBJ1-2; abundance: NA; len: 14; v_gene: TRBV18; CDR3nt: TGTGCCAGCTCACCAAACGGACAGACTGATGGCTACACCTTC; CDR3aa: CASSPNGQTDGYTF
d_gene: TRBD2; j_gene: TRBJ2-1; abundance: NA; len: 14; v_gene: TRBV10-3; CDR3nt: TGTGCCATCAGTGTACTAGCGGGAAACAATGAGCAGTTCTTC; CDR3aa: CAISVLAGNNEQFF
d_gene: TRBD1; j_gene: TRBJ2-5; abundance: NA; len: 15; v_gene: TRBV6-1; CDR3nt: TGTGCCAGCAGTGAAGCGCCTAGGGACAGGAAGACCCAGTACTTC; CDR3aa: CASSEAPRDRKTQYF